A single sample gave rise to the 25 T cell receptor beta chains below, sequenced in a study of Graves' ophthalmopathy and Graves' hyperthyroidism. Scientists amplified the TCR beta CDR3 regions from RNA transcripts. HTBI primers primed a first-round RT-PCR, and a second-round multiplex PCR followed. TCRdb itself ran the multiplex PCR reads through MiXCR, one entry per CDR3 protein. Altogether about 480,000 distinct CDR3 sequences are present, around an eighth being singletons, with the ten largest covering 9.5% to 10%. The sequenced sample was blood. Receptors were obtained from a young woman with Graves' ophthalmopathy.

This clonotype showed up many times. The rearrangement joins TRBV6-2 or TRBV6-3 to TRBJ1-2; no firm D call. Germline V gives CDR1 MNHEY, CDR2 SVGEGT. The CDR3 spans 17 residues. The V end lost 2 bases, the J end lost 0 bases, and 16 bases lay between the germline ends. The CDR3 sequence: CASSYPVRTLANYGYTF. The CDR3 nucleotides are TGTGCCAGCAGTTACCCTGTGAGGACGTTAGCTAACTATGGCTACACCTTC.

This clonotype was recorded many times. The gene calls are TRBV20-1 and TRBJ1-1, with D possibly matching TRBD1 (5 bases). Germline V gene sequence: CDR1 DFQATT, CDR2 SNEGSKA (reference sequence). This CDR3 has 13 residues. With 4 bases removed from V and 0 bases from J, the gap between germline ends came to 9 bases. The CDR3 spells CSATTVMNTEAFF. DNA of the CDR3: TGCAGTGCTACGACAGTGATGAACACTGAAGCTTTCTTT.

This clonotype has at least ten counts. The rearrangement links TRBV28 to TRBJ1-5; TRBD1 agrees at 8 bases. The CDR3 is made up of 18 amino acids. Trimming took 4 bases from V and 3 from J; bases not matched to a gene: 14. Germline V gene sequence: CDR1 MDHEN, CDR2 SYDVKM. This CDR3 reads CASSSTYTGTGSNQPQHF. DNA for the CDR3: TGTGCCAGCAGTTCGACTTATACCGGGACAGGCTCCAATCAGCCCCAGCATTTT.

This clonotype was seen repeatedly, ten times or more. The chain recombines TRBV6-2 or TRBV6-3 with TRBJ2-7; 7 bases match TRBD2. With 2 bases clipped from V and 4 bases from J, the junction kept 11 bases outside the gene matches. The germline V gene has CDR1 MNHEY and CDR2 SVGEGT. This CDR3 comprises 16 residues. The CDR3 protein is CASSYPPWRETYEQYF. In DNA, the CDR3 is TGTGCCAGCAGTTACCCCCCCTGGCGGGAGACGTACGAGCAGTACTTC.

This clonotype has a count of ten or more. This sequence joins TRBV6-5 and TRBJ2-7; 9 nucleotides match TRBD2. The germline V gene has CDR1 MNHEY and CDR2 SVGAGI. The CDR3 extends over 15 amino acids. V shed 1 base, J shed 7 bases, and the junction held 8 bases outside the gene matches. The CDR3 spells CASSYFAGGPREQYF. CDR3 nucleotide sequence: TGTGCCAGCAGTTACTTTGCGGGAGGGCCGCGGGAGCAGTACTTC.

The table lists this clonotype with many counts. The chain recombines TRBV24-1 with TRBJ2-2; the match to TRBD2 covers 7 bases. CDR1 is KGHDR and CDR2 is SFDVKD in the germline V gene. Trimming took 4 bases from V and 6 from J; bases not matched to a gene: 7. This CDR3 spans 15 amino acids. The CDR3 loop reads CATSDGGSSAGELFF. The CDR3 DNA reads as TGTGCCACCAGTGACGGCGGGAGCTCTGCCGGGGAGCTGTTTTTT.

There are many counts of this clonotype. CDR3 loop: CATSRDRGRNQPQHF. The CDR3 DNA reads TGTGCCACCAGCAGAGATCGGGGGCGTAATCAGCCCCAGCATTTT. The J gene is TRBJ1-5, the V gene TRBV15, with D possibly matching TRBD1 (6 bases). The CDR3 length is 15 residues. Germline V gives CDR1 LNHNV, CDR2 YYDKDF (reference sequence). Trimming took off 0 bases at V and 4 bases at J, with 10 bases between the two ends.

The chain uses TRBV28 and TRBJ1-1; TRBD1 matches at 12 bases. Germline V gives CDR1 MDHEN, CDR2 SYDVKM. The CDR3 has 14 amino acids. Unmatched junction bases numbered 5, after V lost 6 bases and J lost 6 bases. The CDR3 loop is CASREGQGAAEAFF. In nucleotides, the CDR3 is TGTGCCAGCAGGGAGGGACAGGGGGCAGCTGAAGCTTTCTTT.

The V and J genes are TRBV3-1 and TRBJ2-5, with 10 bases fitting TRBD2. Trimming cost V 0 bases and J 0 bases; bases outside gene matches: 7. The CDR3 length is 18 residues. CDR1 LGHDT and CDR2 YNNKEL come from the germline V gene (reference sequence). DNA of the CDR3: TGTGCCAGCAGCCAAGAAGTTATAAGCGGGGGGGACCAAGAGACCCAGTACTTC. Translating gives CASSQEVISGGDQETQYF.

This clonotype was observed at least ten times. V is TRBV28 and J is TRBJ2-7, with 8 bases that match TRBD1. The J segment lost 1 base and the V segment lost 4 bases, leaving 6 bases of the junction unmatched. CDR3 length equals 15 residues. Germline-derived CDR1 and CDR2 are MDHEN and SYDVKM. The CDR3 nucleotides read TGTGCCAGCAGTTCAGGGGGCCGTTCGTCCTACGAGCAGTACTTC. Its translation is CASSSGGRSSYEQYF.

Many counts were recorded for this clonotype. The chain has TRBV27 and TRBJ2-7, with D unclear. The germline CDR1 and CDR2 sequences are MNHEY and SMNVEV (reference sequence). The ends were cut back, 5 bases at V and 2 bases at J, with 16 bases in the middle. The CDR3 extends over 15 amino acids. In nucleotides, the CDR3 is TGTGCCAGCAGTATTACCGGGCCAAGTCCCTACGAGCAGTACTTC. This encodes CASSITGPSPYEQYF.

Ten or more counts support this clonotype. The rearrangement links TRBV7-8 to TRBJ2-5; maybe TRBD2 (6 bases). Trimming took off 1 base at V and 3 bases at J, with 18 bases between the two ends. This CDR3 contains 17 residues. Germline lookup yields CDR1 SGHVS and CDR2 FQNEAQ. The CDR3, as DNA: TGTGCCAGCAGCTTAGAGAGGCTAGCGTGGGAAAAAGAGACCCAGTACTTC. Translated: CASSLERLAWEKETQYF.

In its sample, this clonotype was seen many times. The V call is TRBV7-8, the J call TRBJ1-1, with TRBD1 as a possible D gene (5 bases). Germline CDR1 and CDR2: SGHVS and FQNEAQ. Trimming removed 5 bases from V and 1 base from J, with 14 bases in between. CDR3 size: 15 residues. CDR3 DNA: TGTGCCAGCAGCCATAGTGGACACCGGAACACTGAAGCTTTCTTT. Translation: CASSHSGHRNTEAFF.

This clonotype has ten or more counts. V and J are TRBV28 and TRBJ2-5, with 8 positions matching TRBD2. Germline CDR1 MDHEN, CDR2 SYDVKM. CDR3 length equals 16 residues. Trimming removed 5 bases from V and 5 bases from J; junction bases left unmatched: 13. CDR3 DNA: TGTGCCAGCAGTCAACCGTCCGGGACTAGGAGGGAGACCCAGTACTTC. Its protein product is CASSQPSGTRRETQYF.

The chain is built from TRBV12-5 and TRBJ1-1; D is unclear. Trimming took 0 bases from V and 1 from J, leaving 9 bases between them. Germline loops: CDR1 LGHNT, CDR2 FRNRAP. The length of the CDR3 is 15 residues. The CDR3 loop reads CASGLVSAGNTEAFF. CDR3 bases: TGTGCTAGTGGTTTGGTATCTGCGGGGAACACTGAAGCTTTCTTT.

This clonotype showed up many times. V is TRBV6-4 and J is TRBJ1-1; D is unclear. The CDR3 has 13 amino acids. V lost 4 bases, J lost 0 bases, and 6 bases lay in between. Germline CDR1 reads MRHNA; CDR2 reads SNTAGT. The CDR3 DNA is TGTGCCAGCAGTGTTACAGTGAACACTGAAGCTTTCTTT. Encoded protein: CASSVTVNTEAFF.

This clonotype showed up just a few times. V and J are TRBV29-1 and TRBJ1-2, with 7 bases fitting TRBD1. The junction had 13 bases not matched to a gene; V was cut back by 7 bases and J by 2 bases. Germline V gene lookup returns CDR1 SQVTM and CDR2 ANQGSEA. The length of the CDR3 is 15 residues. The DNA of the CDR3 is TGCAGCGCCCCAGATAACAGGGGCCTAAACTATGGCTACACCTTC. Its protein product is CSAPDNRGLNYGYTF. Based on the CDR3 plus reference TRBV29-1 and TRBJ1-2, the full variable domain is SAVISQKPSRDICQRGTSLTIQCQVDSQVTMMFWYRQQPGQSLTLIATANQGSEATYESGFVIDKFPISRPNLTFSTLTVSNMSPEDSSIYLCSAPDNRGLNYGYTFGSGTRLTVV.

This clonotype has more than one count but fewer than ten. For the CDR3, the DNA is TGTGCCAGCAGTTACAGCAGGGATGAGACCCAGTACTTC. Residues: CASSYSRDETQYF. The chain combines TRBV6-2 or TRBV6-3 with TRBJ2-5, with a weak D call TRBD1 (5 bases). Trimming left V 2 bases short and J 5 bases short, with 9 bases between. The CDR3 loop spans 13 amino acids. Germline V gene lookup returns CDR1 MNHEY and CDR2 SVGEGT.

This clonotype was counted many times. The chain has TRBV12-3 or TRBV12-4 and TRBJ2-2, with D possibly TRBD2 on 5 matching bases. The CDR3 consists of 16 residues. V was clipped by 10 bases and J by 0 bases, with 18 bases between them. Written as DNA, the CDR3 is TGTGCCATCCCAAGGGAATTCGGGGCGAACACCGGGGAGCTGTTTTTT. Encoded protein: CAIPREFGANTGELFF.

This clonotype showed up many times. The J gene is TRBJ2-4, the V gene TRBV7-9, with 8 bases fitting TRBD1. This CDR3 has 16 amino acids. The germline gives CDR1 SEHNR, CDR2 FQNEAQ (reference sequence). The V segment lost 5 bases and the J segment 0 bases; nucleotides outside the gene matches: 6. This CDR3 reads CASSAGQGLAKNIQYF. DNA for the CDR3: TGTGCCAGCAGCGCAGGACAGGGACTAGCCAAAAACATTCAGTACTTC.

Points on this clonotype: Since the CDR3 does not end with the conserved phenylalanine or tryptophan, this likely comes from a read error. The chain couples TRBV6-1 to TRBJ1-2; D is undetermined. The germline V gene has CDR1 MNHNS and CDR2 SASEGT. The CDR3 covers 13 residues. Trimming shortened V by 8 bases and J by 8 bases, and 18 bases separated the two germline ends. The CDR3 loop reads CASAPKPSLGYTY. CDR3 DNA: TGTGCCAGCGCTCCTAAACCGTCCCTGGGCTACACCTAC.

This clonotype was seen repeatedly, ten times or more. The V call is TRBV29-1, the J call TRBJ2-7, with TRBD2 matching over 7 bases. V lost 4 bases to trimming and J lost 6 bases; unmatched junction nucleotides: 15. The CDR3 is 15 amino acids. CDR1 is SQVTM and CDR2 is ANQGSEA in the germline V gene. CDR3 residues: CSVVFADGRRSEQYF. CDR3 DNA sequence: TGCAGCGTTGTCTTTGCTGACGGGAGGCGAAGCGAGCAGTACTTC.

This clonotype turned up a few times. The CDR3 spells CSARSFRASGKLNTGELFF. The DNA for the CDR3 is TGCAGTGCTAGATCGTTTAGGGCTAGCGGGAAATTGAACACCGGGGAGCTGTTTTTT. This chain connects TRBV20-1 to TRBJ2-2, with TRBD2 matching 9 bases. Trimming cost V 2 bases and J 1 base; bases outside gene matches: 14. The CDR3 is 19 amino acids. The germline CDR1 and CDR2 sequences are DFQATT and SNEGSKA (reference sequence).

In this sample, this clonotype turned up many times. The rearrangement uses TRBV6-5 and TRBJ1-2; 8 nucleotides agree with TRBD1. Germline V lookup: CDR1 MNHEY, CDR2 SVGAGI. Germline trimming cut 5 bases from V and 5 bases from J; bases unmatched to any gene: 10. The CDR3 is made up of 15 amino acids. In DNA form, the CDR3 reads TGTGCCAGCAGTCCCTCTGACAGGGGAGGTTATGGCTACACCTTC. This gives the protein CASSPSDRGGYGYTF.

CDR3: CASSSGDREQETQYF. As DNA, the CDR3 is TGTGCCAGCAGCTCCGGGGACAGGGAACAAGAGACCCAGTACTTC. The rearrangement uses TRBV9 and TRBJ2-5, with 9 bases aligning to TRBD1. Germline V CDR1 and CDR2: SGDLS, YYNGEE. This CDR3 has 15 amino acids. V trimming: 4 bases; J trimming: 2 bases; junction bases outside the gene matches: 6. Supplemented by reference TRBV9 and TRBJ2-5, the full variable domain reads DSGVTQTPKHLITATGQRVTLRCSPRSGDLSVYWYQQSLDQGLQFLIQYYNGEERAKGNILERFSAQQFPDLHSELNLSSLELGDSALYFCASSSGDREQETQYFGPGTRLLVL.